This entry lists 3 T cell receptor beta chains sequenced from one sample in a study of T cell changes during pregnancy in multiple sclerosis. Assay: immunoSEQ multiplex PCR; the TCRdb copy retains only in-frame clones and omits some. The table records 58,000 or so clones, 80% to 95% of them present only once. The material was CD4+ T cells from peripheral blood mononuclear cells, obtained in the third trimester of pregnancy. These receptors were collected from a female donor with multiple sclerosis, enrolled in a pregnancy study.

V and J are TRBV11-1 and TRBJ2-2; 10 bases line up with TRBD1. This CDR3 contains 16 residues. Germline V CDR1 and CDR2: SGHAT, FQDESV (reference sequence). The V gene end was trimmed by 7 bases and the J gene end by 1 base; junction bases not matched to a gene: 6. CDR3 amino acids: CASTGQGVLNTGELFF. In DNA, the CDR3 is TGTGCCAGCACTGGACAGGGGGTCCTGAACACCGGGGAGCTGTTTTTT.

The chain uses TRBV30 and TRBJ2-7; possible D gene TRBD2, 5 bases. Germline values: CDR1 GTSNPN, CDR2 SVGIG (reference sequence). The CDR3 is 12 amino acids. V shed 2 bases and J shed 1 base, with 6 bases lying between them. The CDR3 nucleotides are TGTGCCTGGAGTAGCGGATCCTACGAGCAGTACTTC. As protein: CAWSSGSYEQYF.

The J gene is TRBJ1-2, the V gene TRBV4-1; tentatively, D is TRBD1 (5 bases). This CDR3 is 15 amino acids long. Trimming pared 0 bases from V and 2 bases from J, leaving 10 bases between. CDR1 and CDR2 (germline): MGHRA, YSYEKL. Here the CDR3 reads CASSQDRAINYGYTF. The CDR3 bases are TGCGCCAGCAGCCAAGACAGGGCGATAAACTATGGCTACACCTTC.